Following are 8 T cell receptor beta chains from one sample sequenced in a study of regulatory T cells in long-lasting Graves disease (dated by TCRdb to the early 2020s). Library preparation employed multiplex PCR. The reads were generated on an Illumina HiSeq 4000. CDR3 regions were amplified by Arm-PCR with iRepertoire HTBI primers to construct TCR beta libraries. TCRdb reworked the public reads: Q25 trimming with fastp, MiXCR clone assembly, productive beta chains retained. Rows matching on CDR3 protein sequence are summarized as one entry with the most common DNA and genes. The sample table contains a few hundred thousand distinct CDR3 sequences; only one count was recorded for 20% to 25% of them. Over 11% of the sample lies in the top ten. The intended sense of this specimen's time point label: newly diagnosed GD, antithyroid drugs for less than 3 months. RNA was extracted from PBMCs in TRIzol for both TCR sequencing and RNA sequencing.

This specimen was peripheral blood mononuclear cells (PBMCs), taken at new diagnosis, from a patient treated with antithyroid drugs. The receptors here all came from a female donor with Graves disease.

The V call is TRBV7-2, the J call TRBJ2-3; 9 bases line up with TRBD2. This CDR3 spans 16 amino acids. V was clipped by 1 base and J by 6 bases; unmatched bases: 8. The germline gives CDR1 SGHTA, CDR2 FQGNSA. CDR3 sequence reads: CASSLDAGGPTDTQYF. The CDR3 DNA reads TGTGCCAGCAGCTTAGATGCGGGAGGGCCAACGGATACGCAGTATTTT.

This clonotype was recorded many times. The chain has TRBV4-1 and TRBJ2-3, with D maybe TRBD1 (6 bases). The CDR3 has 17 residues. CDR1 and CDR2 (germline): MGHRA, YSYEKL. Trimming removed 3 bases from V and 2 bases from J, with 18 bases in between. The CDR3 is CASSQDLDSANTDTQYF. The CDR3, as DNA: TGCGCCAGCAGCCAGGACCTGGACAGCGCGAACACAGATACGCAGTATTTT.

About this clonotype: A far larger clone is one base from this, pointing to a likely read error. The CDR3 DNA is TGTGCCAGCAGCTTAAGTTTCGGAGAGAACACTGAAGCTTTCTTT. Protein: CASSLSFGENTEAFF. V is TRBV7-3 and J is TRBJ1-1; no reliable D call. Trimming removed 1 base from V and 1 base from J, with 10 bases in between. This CDR3 has 15 residues. Germline values: CDR1 SGHTA, CDR2 FQGTGA.

This clonotype has a count of ten or more. V is TRBV6-2 or TRBV6-3 and J is TRBJ2-1, with D possibly TRBD2 on 6 matching bases. Germline CDR1 MNHEY, CDR2 SVGEGT. The length of the CDR3 is 14 residues. Trimming removed 6 bases at V and 1 base at J, with 10 bases between. The CDR3 sequence is CASRPGTSYNEQFF. The CDR3 DNA reads TGTGCCAGCAGGCCCGGGACTTCCTACAATGAGCAGTTCTTC.

There are many counts of this clonotype. The junction shows a germline mismatch at one end, possibly a read error. This rearrangement joins TRBV5-1 to TRBJ1-1; D gene uncertain. The germline V gene has CDR1 SGHRS and CDR2 YFSETQ. This CDR3 is 13 amino acids long. The CDR3 nucleotides read TGTGCCAGCAGCCCCGGAGTGAACACTGAAGCTTTCTTT. It codes for CASSPGVNTEAFF. The complete variable domain, with remaining parts taken from reference TRBV5-1 and TRBJ1-1, reads KAGVTQTPRYLIKTRGQQVTLSCSPISGHRSVSWYQQTPGQGLQFLFEYFSETQRNKGNFPGRFSGRQFSNSRSEMNVSTLELGDSALYLCASSPGVNTEAFFGQGTRLTVV.

About this clonotype itself: Mismatch with germline at one junction end may stem from a read error. This chain links TRBV20-1 with TRBJ2-3; 8 bases are shared with TRBD2. This CDR3 is 19 amino acids long. CDR1 DFQATT and CDR2 SNEGSKA come from the germline V gene (reference sequence). This CDR3 reads CSARDRGRRKYPHTNTQYF. The CDR3 nucleotides read TGCAGTGCTAGAGATCGCGGGAGGCGTAAATACCCGCACACAAATACGCAGTATTTT.

To note about this clonotype: Possible read error: a much larger clone is one base away. V is TRBV27 and J is TRBJ2-7, with D maybe TRBD2 (5 bases). The V and J ends lost 1 base and 4 bases respectively, with 11 bases between them. The CDR3 is 14 residues long. CDR1 is MNHEY and CDR2 is SMNVEV in the germline V gene (reference sequence). The CDR3 protein is CASSLWAGEYEQYF. The CDR3 DNA is TGTGCCAGCAGTTTATGGGCCGGGGAGTACGAGCAGTACTTC.

This clonotype was found many times. The chain combines TRBV3-1 with TRBJ1-1; D is uncertain. This CDR3 comprises 14 residues. Per germline, CDR1 LGHDT and CDR2 YNNKEL (reference sequence). Deletions cut 3 bases from V and 0 bases from J, with 8 bases between. DNA for the CDR3: TGTGCCAGCAGCCAGGCAGCCTTGAACACTGAAGCTTTCTTT. It encodes CASSQAALNTEAFF.